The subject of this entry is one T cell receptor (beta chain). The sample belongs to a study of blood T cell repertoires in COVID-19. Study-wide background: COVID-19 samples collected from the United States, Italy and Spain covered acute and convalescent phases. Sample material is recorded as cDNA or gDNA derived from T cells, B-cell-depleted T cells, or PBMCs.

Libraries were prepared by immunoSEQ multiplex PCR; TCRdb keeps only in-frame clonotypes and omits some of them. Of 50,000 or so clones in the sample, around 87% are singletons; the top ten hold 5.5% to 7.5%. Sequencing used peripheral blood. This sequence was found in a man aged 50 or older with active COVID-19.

DNA of the CDR3: TGTGCCAGCAGATGGGACAATCTGAACACTGAAGCTTTCTTT. Protein: CASRWDNLNTEAFF. The chain uses TRBV5-5 and TRBJ1-1, with D possibly matching TRBD1 (6 bases). Germline assignment: CDR1 SGHKS and CDR2 YYEKEE (reference sequence). The CDR3 sequence is 14 residues long. V was trimmed by 5 bases and J by 0 bases, leaving 11 bases between them.